The sequence of this T cell receptor (beta chain) was determined in a study of T-cell reconstitution after alpha-beta-depleted transplantation in children. This clonotype was seen only a few times. Preparing the TCRbeta library involved the use of unique molecular identifiers. TCRdb re-analysed the PCR reads in MiXCR, keeping a single row per CDR3 protein. The repertoire holds 640,000 or so distinct CDR3 sequences, with approximately 17% as singletons. Germline-derived CDR1 and CDR2 are SGHNT and YYREEE (reference sequence). The V gene lost 4 bases and the J gene lost 7 bases, with 15 bases spanning the gap. This CDR3 is 14 amino acids long.

This TCR was recovered from a human donor who donated a stem cell graft to a child with acute myeloid leukemia. The sample here was PBMCs from the stem cell graft donor, taken from the stem cell graft. The rearrangement joins TRBV5-4 to TRBJ2-4; possible D gene TRBD2, 6 bases. CDR3 sequence reads: CASSEKQEGNIQYF. CDR3 nucleotide sequence: TGTGCCAGCAGCGAGAAGCAGGAGGGGAACATTCAGTACTTC.